The rows below give T cell receptor beta chains drawn from one sample of a study of shared clonotypes between healthy human individuals. Here immunoSEQ multiplex PCR was the method, and the copy in TCRdb shows in-frame clones only, minus some. The sample shows more than 1,200,000 clones, about 98.5% of them seen only once. Specimen: naive CD4+ T cells sorted from blood. These receptors all stem from a man between 25 and 39 years old in good health. Both conserved end residues are part of each CDR3. D genes are given only for firm matches. Some rows have no size entry. The others give once, few or many, or a class for an expanded clone.

CDR3 length	V gene	clone size	J gene	D gene	CDR3 DNA	CDR3 protein
17	TRBV5-5	-	TRBJ2-2	-	TGTGCCAGCAGCTTGGTTCTTTCGGGGTGGAACACCGGGGAGCTGTTTTTT	CASSLVLSGWNTGELFF
15	TRBV7-8	-	TRBJ2-7	-	TGTGCCAGCAGCCGAGTAGGTACACAACCCTACGAGCAGTACTTC	CASSRVGTQPYEQYF
16	TRBV5-8	once	TRBJ1-2	TRBD1	TGTGCCAGCAGCTTGGATGGCAGGGGGCGGGTATATGGCTACACCTTC	CASSLDGRGRVYGYTF
15	TRBV28	-	TRBJ2-7	TRBD2	TGTGCCAGCAGTTTATTCCGGGAGGGCCCAGGCGAGCAGTACTTC	CASSLFREGPGEQYF
15	TRBV27	once	TRBJ2-7	-	TGTGCCAGCAGCCCTCGGGACTTGGGACCCTACGAGCAGTACTTC	CASSPRDLGPYEQYF
13	TRBV9	-	TRBJ2-3	TRBD2	TGTGCCAGCAGCGCCATGGGGACTAGTCGGCAGTATTTT	CASSAMGTSRQYF
13	TRBV29-1	once	TRBJ2-5	-	TGCAGCGTTAACCGGGACTGGAGTAGGGCCCAGTACTTC	CSVNRDWSRAQYF
11	TRBV28	once	TRBJ2-1	TRBD2	TGTGCCAGCGGACGGGGGGATGAGCAGTTCTTC	CASGRGDEQFF
18	TRBV27	-	TRBJ2-7	TRBD2	TGTGCCAGCAGTGCCCGGACTAGCGGGAGGCACCTCCCCCACGAGCAGTACTTC	CASSARTSGRHLPHEQYF
15	TRBV10-2	-	TRBJ2-3	-	TGCGCCAGCAGTGATCCTGGATGGAGCACAGATACGCAGTATTTT	CASSDPGWSTDTQYF
12	TRBV6-5	-	TRBJ1-5	-	TGTGCCAGCAGTTCGGGGGGGGCGAAGTGGCATTTT	CASSSGGAKWHF
11	TRBV7-2	-	TRBJ2-1	-	TGTGCCAGCAGCTTAGCTCCGATACGGTTCTTC	CASSLAPIRFF
11	TRBV20-1	-	TRBJ2-5	-	TGCAGTGCTGTGTTGCGGGAGACCCAGTACTTC	CSAVLRETQYF
16	TRBV7-2	-	TRBJ2-3	TRBD1	TGTGCCAGCAGCGTACAGGGGGCCCCTAGCACAGATACGCAGTATTTT	CASSVQGAPSTDTQYF
12	TRBV30	-	TRBJ1-2	-	TGTGCCTGGAGTACTTCAGGGTATGGCTACACCTTC	CAWSTSGYGYTF
17	TRBV15	-	TRBJ2-7	-	TGTGCCACCAGCATGACCCTAGGGCGAGCCGGACCCTACGAGCAGTACTTC	CATSMTLGRAGPYEQYF
17	TRBV28	-	TRBJ2-3	TRBD1	TGTGCCAGCAGTTTAGCGGGGACAGGGGGCTTAACAGATACGCAGTATTTT	CASSLAGTGGLTDTQYF
11	TRBV20-1	-	TRBJ1-1	-	TGCAGTGCGCAAGGACAGCACGAAGCTTTCTTT	CSAQGQHEAFF
19	TRBV27	-	TRBJ2-2	TRBD2	TGTGCCAGCAGTTTACGGCGCGGGAGGGCCATAACGAACACCGGGGAGCTGTTTTTT	CASSLRRGRAITNTGELFF
16	TRBV5-4	-	TRBJ2-2	TRBD2	TGTGCCAGCAGCCCCTACGGCGGGGGGCGGACCGGGGAGCTGTTTTTT	CASSPYGGGRTGELFF
15	TRBV5-4	-	TRBJ2-7	TRBD1	TGTGCCAGCAGATCGGACAGGGGGCTAACCTACGAGCAGTACTTC	CASRSDRGLTYEQYF
13	TRBV7-2	-	TRBJ2-1	-	TGTGCCAGCAGCTGGAGCTCCTACAATGAGCAGTTCTTC	CASSWSSYNEQFF
19	TRBV11-2	-	TRBJ2-7	TRBD2	TGTGCCAGCAGCCCTAGCCTGGCGGGAGCAAATACTATGAACTACGAGCAGTACTTC	CASSPSLAGANTMNYEQYF
16	TRBV28	-	TRBJ2-7	TRBD2	TGTGCCAGCAGTCTCCGTGTACTAGCGACTGGAAACGAGCAGTACTTC	CASSLRVLATGNEQYF
13	TRBV27	-	TRBJ2-7	-	TGTGCCAGCAGTTTCTCGGTATTTTCCGAGCAGTACTTC	CASSFSVFSEQYF
13	TRBV9	-	TRBJ1-2	-	TGTGCCAGCAGCGTAGTGGTTGGCCGGGGCTACACCTTC	CASSVVVGRGYTF
13	TRBV7-9	once	TRBJ1-1	-	TGTGCCAGCAGCTCCCCCCCCAACACTGAAGCTTTCTTT	CASSSPPNTEAFF
17	TRBV5-6	-	TRBJ1-5	-	TGTGCCAGCAGCGAAGGACTTGGGAGGGGGAATAGTCAGCCCCAGCATTTT	CASSEGLGRGNSQPQHF
15	TRBV30	-	TRBJ2-2	-	TGTGCCTGGAGTGTGTCAGGGGCGGTCACCGGGGAGCTGTTTTTT	CAWSVSGAVTGELFF
16	TRBV5-1	-	TRBJ2-3	TRBD2	TGCGCCAGCAGCTTTCCGGGACTAGCGGGAGTAGATACGCAGTATTTT	CASSFPGLAGVDTQYF
16	TRBV15	-	TRBJ2-5	-	TGTGCCACCAGCAGAGCCCCGAGTGGTGCGGGAGAGACCCAGTACTTC	CATSRAPSGAGETQYF
14	TRBV4-1	-	TRBJ1-1	-	TGCGCCAGCAGCCTACAGGACCTGAACACTGAAGCTTTCTTT	CASSLQDLNTEAFF
15	TRBV6-4	-	TRBJ2-3	-	TGTGCCAGCAGTGACTCGTGGGGTGTAGGAGATACGCAGTATTTT	CASSDSWGVGDTQYF
15	TRBV28	-	TRBJ1-3	-	TGTGCCAGCAGTTCCCCCGGGCAGGGACGAAATACCATATATTTT	CASSSPGQGRNTIYF
16	TRBV27	-	TRBJ2-3	TRBD2	TGTGCCAGCAGTTTAAGCACTAGCGGTTACACAGATACGCAGTATTTT	CASSLSTSGYTDTQYF
11	TRBV5-4	-	TRBJ2-7	-	TGTGCCAGCAGCTTAGACTACGAGCAGTACTTC	CASSLDYEQYF